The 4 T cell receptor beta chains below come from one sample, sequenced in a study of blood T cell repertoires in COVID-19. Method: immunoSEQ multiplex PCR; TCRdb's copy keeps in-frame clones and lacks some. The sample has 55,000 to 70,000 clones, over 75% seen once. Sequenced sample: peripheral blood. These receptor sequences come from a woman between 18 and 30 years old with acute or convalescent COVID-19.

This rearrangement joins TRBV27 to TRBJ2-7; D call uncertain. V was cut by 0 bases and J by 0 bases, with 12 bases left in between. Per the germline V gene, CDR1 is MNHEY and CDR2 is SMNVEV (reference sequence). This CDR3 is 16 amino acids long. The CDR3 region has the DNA TGTGCCAGCAGTTTATCGGGTCGAACAGTCTCCTACGAGCAGTACTTC. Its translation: CASSLSGRTVSYEQYF.

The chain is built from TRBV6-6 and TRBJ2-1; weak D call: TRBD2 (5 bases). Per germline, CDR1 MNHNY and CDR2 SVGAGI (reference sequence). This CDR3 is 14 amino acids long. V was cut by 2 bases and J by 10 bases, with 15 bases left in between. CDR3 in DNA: TGTGCCAGCAGTTACGTGCAGACCGGAGGCGAGCAGTTCTTC. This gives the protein CASSYVQTGGEQFF.

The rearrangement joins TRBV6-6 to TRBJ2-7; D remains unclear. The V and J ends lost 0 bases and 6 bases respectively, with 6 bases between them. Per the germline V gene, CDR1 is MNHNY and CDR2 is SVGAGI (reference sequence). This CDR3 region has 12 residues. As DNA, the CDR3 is TGTGCCAGCAGTTACTCGACATTCGAGCAGTACTTC. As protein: CASSYSTFEQYF.

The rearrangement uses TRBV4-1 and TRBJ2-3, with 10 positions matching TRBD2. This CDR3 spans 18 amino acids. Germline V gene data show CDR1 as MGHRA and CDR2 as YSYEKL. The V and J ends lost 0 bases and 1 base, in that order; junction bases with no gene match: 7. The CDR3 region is CASSQELRLAGGTDTQYF. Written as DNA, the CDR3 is TGCGCCAGCAGCCAAGAATTAAGGCTAGCGGGGGGCACAGATACGCAGTATTTT.